The 15 T cell receptor beta chains below all came from one sample that was sequenced in a study of radiotherapy plus CTLA-4 blockade in lung cancer. Method: immunoSEQ multiplex PCR; TCRdb's copy keeps in-frame clones and lacks some. The table lists around 90,000 clones, about 83% of them singletons. The source material was peripheral blood, sampled from a patient treated with radiotherapy plus ipilimumab. The receptors derive from a human donor with non-small cell lung cancer who had stable disease on radiotherapy plus ipilimumab.

This sequence joins TRBV7-3 and TRBJ2-1; 8 nucleotides agree with TRBD2. The CDR3 is made up of 15 amino acids. V lost 3 bases to trimming and J lost 7 bases; unmatched junction nucleotides: 8. Germline V gene sequence: CDR1 SGHTA, CDR2 FQGTGA. The CDR3 coding sequence is TGTGCCAGCAGCTTCTCCCCTTCGGGGGGGAATGAGCAGTTCTTC. Its protein is CASSFSPSGGNEQFF.

This chain uses TRBV6-5 with TRBJ1-5; a weak D match, TRBD1 (5 bases). Trimming left V 6 bases short and J 2 bases short, with 14 bases between. Germline V gene sequence: CDR1 MNHEY, CDR2 SVGAGI. This CDR3 comprises 15 residues. Here the CDR3 DNA reads TGTGCCAGCAGCCAAGGTGGGGGAGGCAATCAGCCCCAGCATTTT. This encodes CASSQGGGGNQPQHF.

The V and J genes are TRBV10-2 and TRBJ1-5, with D possibly matching TRBD1 (5 bases). V gave up 8 bases and J gave up 5 bases, with 16 bases separating them. The CDR3 sequence is 14 residues long. Germline CDR1 WSHSY, CDR2 SAAADI. The CDR3 nucleotides read TGCGCCAGCTCGGGACTCCCGTCCCATCAGCCCCAGCATTTT. It translates to CASSGLPSHQPQHF.

Within the sample, this clone is medium-sized. The chain carries TRBV6-1 and TRBJ2-6, with TRBD2 as a possible D gene (6 bases). This CDR3 contains 15 residues. The germline V gene has CDR1 MNHNS and CDR2 SASEGT. The V end lost 8 bases, the J end lost 0 bases, and 11 bases lay between the germline ends. The CDR3 coding sequence is TGTGCCAGCGGGGAGGAGAGCTCTGGGGCCAACGTCCTGACTTTC. Protein product: CASGEESSGANVLTF.

The chain recombines TRBV5-5 with TRBJ1-2; unclear D gene. The CDR3 sequence is 12 residues long. Germline CDR1 reads SGHKS; CDR2 reads YYEKEE (reference sequence). Between the trimmed V and J ends, which lost 4 bases and 4 bases, there was a span of 8 bases. The CDR3 DNA sequence: TGTGCCAGCAGCCGGTGGACCTATGGCTACACCTTC. It codes for CASSRWTYGYTF.

The chain combines TRBV9 with TRBJ2-7; 10 nucleotides line up with TRBD2. V lost 0 bases, J lost 6 bases, and 3 bases stayed unmatched. Germline V gene lookup returns CDR1 SGDLS and CDR2 YYNGEE. This CDR3 spans 14 amino acids. CDR3 in amino acids: CASSVGSSGGEQYF. For the CDR3, the DNA is TGTGCCAGCAGCGTAGGTTCTAGCGGGGGCGAGCAGTACTTC.

The chain carries TRBV30 and TRBJ1-2, with a possible D match to TRBD1 (6 bases). Trimming cost V 1 base and J 4 bases, with 10 bases left between them. Germline CDR1 is GTSNPN and CDR2 is SVGIG (reference sequence). This CDR3 contains 13 residues. CDR3 DNA sequence: TGTGCCTGGAGTGACTGGGACATCTATGGCTACACCTTC. This codes for CAWSDWDIYGYTF.

The J gene is TRBJ1-4, the V gene TRBV10-2; D is uncertain. The germline V gene encodes CDR1 WSHSY and CDR2 SAAADI. The CDR3 loop spans 15 amino acids. Trimming shortened V by 10 bases and J by 8 bases, and 23 bases separated the two germline ends. The DNA for the CDR3 is TGCGCCACCCAAGACACCTCTGGTTCTTCGGAAAAACTGTTTTTT. Its protein product is CATQDTSGSSEKLFF.

The genes are TRBV7-3 and TRBJ2-5; 7 nucleotides match TRBD2. The germline V gene encodes CDR1 SGHTA and CDR2 FQGTGA. CDR3 length: 18 amino acids. V lost 0 bases and J lost 7; bases outside the gene matches: 17. DNA of the CDR3: TGTGCCAGCAGCTTAACGGGGAGGGTTCGGGGACCCGGGGGGACCCAGTACTTC. It translates to CASSLTGRVRGPGGTQYF.

This clone was seen a handful of times. The chain has TRBV18 and TRBJ1-5; 8 bases line up with TRBD1. The length of the CDR3 is 15 residues. Trimming at V came to 4 bases and at J to 6 bases, leaving 8 bases not matched to a gene. Per the germline V gene, CDR1 is KGHSH and CDR2 is LQKENI. The chain's CDR3 is CASSQPGGASQPQHF. Here the CDR3 DNA reads TGTGCCAGCTCACAACCAGGGGGCGCATCTCAGCCCCAGCATTTT.

J is TRBJ1-1 and V is TRBV5-1, with TRBD1 identical over 8 bases. J gave up 4 bases and V 4 bases, and 9 bases lay outside the gene matches. Germline V gene data show CDR1 as SGHRS and CDR2 as YFSETQ. This CDR3 is built from 15 residues. This CDR3 reads CASSVDRADGTEAFF. The CDR3 DNA reads as TGCGCCAGCAGCGTGGACAGGGCCGATGGCACTGAAGCTTTCTTT.

The chain carries TRBV6-6 and TRBJ1-1, with D perhaps TRBD1 (5 bases). The CDR3 has 14 residues. Germline V gene sequence: CDR1 MNHNY, CDR2 SVGAGI (reference sequence). V lost 5 bases and J 5 bases, leaving 15 bases between the germline ends. In nucleotides, the CDR3 is TGTGCCAGCAGTCCACCGGCAGGGCGGACTGAAGCTTTCTTT. This gives the protein CASSPPAGRTEAFF.

J is TRBJ2-3 and V is TRBV5-1, with 12 positions matching TRBD2. V shed 1 base, J shed 2 bases, and the junction held 11 bases outside the gene matches. Germline V gene data show CDR1 as SGHRS and CDR2 as YFSETQ. This CDR3 comprises 19 residues. CDR3 bases: TGCGCCAGCAGCTTGCAGCCTAGCGGGAGGGCATGGGCCACAGATACGCAGTATTTT. It encodes CASSLQPSGRAWATDTQYF. Together with reference TRBV5-1 and TRBJ2-3, the CDR3 gives the full variable domain: KAGVTQTPRYLIKTRGQQVTLSCSPISGHRSVSWYQQTPGQGLQFLFEYFSETQRNKGNFPGRFSGRQFSNSRSEMNVSTLELGDSALYLCASSLQPSGRAWATDTQYFGPGTRLTVL.

The chain has TRBV2 and TRBJ1-4; D gene uncertain. The length of the CDR3 is 12 residues. Trimming removed 7 bases from V and 11 bases from J, with 14 bases in between. Germline-derived CDR1 and CDR2 are SNHLY and FYNNEI. The CDR3 region is CASMEDREKLFF. DNA of the CDR3: TGTGCCAGCATGGAGGACCGAGAGAAACTGTTTTTT.

This sequence joins TRBV4-2 and TRBJ2-4, with 14 bases aligning to TRBD2. Germline-derived CDR1 and CDR2 are LGHNA and YNFKEQ. The CDR3 is made up of 17 amino acids. V lost 5 bases and J lost 6; bases outside the gene matches: 9. CDR3 sequence: CASSFGTSGGQGNIQYF. CDR3 sequence (DNA): TGTGCCAGCAGCTTCGGGACTAGCGGGGGCCAGGGAAACATTCAGTACTTC.